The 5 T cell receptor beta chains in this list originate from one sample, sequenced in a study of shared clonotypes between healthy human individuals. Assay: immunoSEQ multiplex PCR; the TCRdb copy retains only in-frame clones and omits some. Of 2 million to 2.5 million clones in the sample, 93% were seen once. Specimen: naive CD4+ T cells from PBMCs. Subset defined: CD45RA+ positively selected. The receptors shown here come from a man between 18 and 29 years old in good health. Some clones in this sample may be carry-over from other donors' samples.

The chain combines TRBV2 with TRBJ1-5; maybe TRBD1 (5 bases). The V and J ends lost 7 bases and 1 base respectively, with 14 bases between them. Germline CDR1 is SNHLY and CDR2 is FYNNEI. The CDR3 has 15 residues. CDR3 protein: CASKPGTGSNQPQHF. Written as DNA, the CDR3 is TGTGCCAGCAAGCCCGGGACGGGAAGCAATCAGCCCCAGCATTTT.

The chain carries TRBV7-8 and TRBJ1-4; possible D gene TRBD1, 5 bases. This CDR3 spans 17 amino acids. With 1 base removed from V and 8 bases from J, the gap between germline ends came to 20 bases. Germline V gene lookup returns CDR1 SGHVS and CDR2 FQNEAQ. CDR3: CASSLVPRGGVGEKLFF. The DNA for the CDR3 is TGTGCCAGCAGCTTAGTCCCTCGTGGGGGGGTAGGAGAAAAACTGTTTTTT.

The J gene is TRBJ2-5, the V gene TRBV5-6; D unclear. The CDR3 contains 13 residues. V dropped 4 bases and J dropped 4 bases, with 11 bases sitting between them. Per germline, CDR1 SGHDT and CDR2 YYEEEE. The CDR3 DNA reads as TGTGCCAGCAGCCAACCGCTTGGAGAGACCCAGTACTTC. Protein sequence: CASSQPLGETQYF.

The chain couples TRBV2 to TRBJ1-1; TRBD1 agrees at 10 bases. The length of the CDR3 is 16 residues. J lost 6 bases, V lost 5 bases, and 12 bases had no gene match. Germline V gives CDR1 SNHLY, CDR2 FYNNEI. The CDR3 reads CASSRTGGTGRSEAFF. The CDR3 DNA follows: TGTGCCAGCAGTCGGACAGGGGGGACGGGTCGGTCTGAAGCTTTCTTT.

The CDR3 loop is CASLSDLSNYGYTF. The DNA of the CDR3 is TGTGCCAGTTTGTCGGACCTTTCTAACTATGGCTACACCTTC. J is TRBJ1-2 and V is TRBV28; D gene uncertain. Germline-derived CDR1 and CDR2 are MDHEN and SYDVKM. Deletions cut 9 bases from V and 0 bases from J, with 14 bases between. The CDR3 contains 14 residues.